This T cell receptor (beta chain) is drawn from a study of graft-versus-host responses after intestinal transplantation. Across the study: Each recipient received a multivisceral, liver-intestinal, or isolated intestinal graft. Points from the study as a whole: Where graft-donor T cell macrochimerism was present, patients had high graft-versus-host to host-versus-graft clonal ratios in allografts. Among recipient marrow samples, GvH clones were found; some appeared first in ileum or blood.

Germline V CDR1 and CDR2: SGHTA, FQGNSA. The V and J ends lost 4 bases and 0 bases, in that order; junction bases with no gene match: 1. This CDR3 comprises 14 residues. Sorted after the reaction were proliferating CFSE-low CD3+CD4+ and CD3+CD8+ responders. The table came from immunoSEQ multiplex PCR; TCRdb's copy has only in-frame clones and leaves some out. The data hold some 13,000 clones, with more than 35% observed a single time. This clone appeared a few times. The TCR sequence derives from a human patient who received an intestinal transplant. The source material was alloreactive CD4+ T cells from a mixed lymphocyte reaction culture, sampled before intestinal transplant. Subset denoted: CFSE-low proliferating T cells sorted from approximately six-day pre-transplant mixed lymphocyte reaction (GvH or HvG direction). This chain links TRBV7-2 with TRBJ1-1, with 8 bases that match TRBD1. The CDR3 nucleotides are TGTGCCAGCAGCTGGACAGGGATGAACACTGAAGCTTTCTTT. Its translation is CASSWTGMNTEAFF.